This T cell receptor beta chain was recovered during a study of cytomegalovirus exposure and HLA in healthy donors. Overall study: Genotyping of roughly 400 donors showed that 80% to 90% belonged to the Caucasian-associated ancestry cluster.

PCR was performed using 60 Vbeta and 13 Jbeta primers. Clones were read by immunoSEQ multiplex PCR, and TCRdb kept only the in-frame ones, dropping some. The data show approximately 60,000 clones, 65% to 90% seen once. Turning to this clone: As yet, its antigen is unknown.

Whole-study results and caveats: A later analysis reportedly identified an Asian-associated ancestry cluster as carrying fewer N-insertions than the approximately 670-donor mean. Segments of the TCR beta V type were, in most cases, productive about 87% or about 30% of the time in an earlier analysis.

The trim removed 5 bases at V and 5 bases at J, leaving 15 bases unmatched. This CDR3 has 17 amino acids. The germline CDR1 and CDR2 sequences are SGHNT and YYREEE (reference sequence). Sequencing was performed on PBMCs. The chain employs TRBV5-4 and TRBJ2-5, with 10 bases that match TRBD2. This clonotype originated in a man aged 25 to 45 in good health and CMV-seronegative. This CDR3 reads CASSLRLAGVLIETQYF. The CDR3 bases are TGTGCCAGCAGTTTGCGGCTAGCGGGGGTTCTCATTGAGACCCAGTACTTC.